This T cell receptor beta chain stems from a study of control samples from healthy donors and cancer patients. TCRdb's table, derived via immunoSEQ multiplex PCR, lists solely in-frame clones and lacks some. The table lists tens of thousands of clones, around 90% of them singletons, with 1.9% in the top ten. The CDR3 consists of 16 residues. Germline CDR1 is SGHAT and CDR2 is FQNNGV. V lost 3 bases and J lost 2; bases outside the gene matches: 5. This receptor was identified in a woman between 55 and 75 years old with head and neck cancer. The chain employs TRBV11-2 and TRBJ2-5, with 11 bases that match TRBD1. Sequenced sample: PBMCs. CDR3 bases: TGTGCCAGCAGCTTGGGGACAGGGGGTTATCAAGAGACCCAGTACTTC. Its protein product is CASSLGTGGYQETQYF.